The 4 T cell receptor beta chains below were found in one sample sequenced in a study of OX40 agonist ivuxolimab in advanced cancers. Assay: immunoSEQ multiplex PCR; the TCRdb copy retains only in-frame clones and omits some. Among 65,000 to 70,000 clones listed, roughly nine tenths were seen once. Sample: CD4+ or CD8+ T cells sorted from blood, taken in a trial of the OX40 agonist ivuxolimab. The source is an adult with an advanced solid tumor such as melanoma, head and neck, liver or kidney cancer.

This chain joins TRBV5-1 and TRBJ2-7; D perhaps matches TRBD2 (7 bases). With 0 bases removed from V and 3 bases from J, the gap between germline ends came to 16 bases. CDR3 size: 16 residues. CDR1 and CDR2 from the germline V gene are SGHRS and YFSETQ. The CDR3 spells CASSLGYREGGYEQYF. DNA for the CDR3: TGCGCCAGCAGCTTGGGATACAGGGAGGGCGGCTACGAGCAGTACTTC.

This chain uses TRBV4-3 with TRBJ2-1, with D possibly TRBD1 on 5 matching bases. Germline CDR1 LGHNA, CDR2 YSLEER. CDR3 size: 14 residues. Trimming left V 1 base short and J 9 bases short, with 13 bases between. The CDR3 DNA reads TGCGCCAGCAGCCAAGTCCTTGACAGAAGTGAGCAGTTCTTC. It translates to CASSQVLDRSEQFF.

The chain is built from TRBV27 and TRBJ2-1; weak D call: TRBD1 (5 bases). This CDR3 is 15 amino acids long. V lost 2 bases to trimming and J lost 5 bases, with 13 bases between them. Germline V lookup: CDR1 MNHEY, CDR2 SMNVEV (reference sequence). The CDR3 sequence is CASSLSRGANNEQFF. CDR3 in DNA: TGTGCCAGCAGTTTAAGCCGTGGGGCAAACAATGAGCAGTTCTTC.

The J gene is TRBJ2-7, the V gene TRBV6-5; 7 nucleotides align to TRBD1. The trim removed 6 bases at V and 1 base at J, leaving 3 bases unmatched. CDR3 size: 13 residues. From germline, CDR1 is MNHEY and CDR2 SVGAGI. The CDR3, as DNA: TGTGCCAGCAGCCCGGGACAGTCCTACGAGCAGTACTTC. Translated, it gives CASSPGQSYEQYF.